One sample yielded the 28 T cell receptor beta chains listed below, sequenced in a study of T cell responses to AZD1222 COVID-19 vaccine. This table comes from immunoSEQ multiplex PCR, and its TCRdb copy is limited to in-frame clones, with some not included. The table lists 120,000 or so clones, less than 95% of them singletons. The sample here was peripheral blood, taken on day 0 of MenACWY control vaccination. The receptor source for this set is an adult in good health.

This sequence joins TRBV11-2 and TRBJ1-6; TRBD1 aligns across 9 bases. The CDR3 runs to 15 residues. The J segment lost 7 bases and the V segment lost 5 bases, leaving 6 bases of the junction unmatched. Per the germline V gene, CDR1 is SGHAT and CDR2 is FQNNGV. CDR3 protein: CASSPRQGVNSPLHF. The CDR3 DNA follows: TGTGCCAGCAGCCCTCGACAGGGGGTAAATTCACCCCTCCACTTT. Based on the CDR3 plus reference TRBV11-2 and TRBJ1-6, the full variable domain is EAGVAQSPRYKIIEKRQSVAFWCNPISGHATLYWYQQILGQGPKLLIQFQNNGVVDDSQLPKDRFSAERLKGVDSTLKIQPAKLEDSAVYLCASSPRQGVNSPLHFGNGTRLTVT.

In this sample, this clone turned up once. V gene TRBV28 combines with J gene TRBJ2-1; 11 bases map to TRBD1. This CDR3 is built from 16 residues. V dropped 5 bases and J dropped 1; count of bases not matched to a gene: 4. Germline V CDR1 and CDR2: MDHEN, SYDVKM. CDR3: CASSGGDRGSYNEQFF. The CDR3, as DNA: TGTGCCAGCAGTGGGGGGGACAGGGGGTCCTACAATGAGCAGTTCTTC. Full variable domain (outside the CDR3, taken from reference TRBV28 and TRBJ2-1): DVKVTQSSRYLVKRTGEKVFLECVQDMDHENMFWYRQDPGLGLRLIYFSYDVKMKEKGDIPEGYSVSREKKERFSLILESASTNQTSMYLCASSGGDRGSYNEQFFGPGTRLTVL.

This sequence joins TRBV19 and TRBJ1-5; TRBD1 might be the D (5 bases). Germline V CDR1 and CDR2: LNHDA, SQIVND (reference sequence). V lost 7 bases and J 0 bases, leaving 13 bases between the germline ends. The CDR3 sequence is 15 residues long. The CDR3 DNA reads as TGTGCCAGTAAAGCCGGGGGTTATAGCAATCAGCCCCAGCATTTT. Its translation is CASKAGGYSNQPQHF.

DNA of the CDR3: TGTGCCAGCAGCCAGGGACAGGAGTCAATCCCCCTCCACTTT. Translating it yields CASSQGQESIPLHF. J is TRBJ1-6 and V is TRBV7-9, with 8 bases lining up with TRBD1. V trimming: 5 bases; J trimming: 13 bases; junction bases outside the gene matches: 10. The V gene's germline CDR1 is SEHNR and CDR2 FQNEAQ (reference sequence). This CDR3 spans 14 amino acids.

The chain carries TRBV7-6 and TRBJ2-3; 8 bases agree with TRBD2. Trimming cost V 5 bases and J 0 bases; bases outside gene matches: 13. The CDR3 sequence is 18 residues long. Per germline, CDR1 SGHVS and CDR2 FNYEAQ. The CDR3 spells CASSTTPGLAASTDTQYF. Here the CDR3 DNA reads TGTGCCAGCAGCACCACACCCGGACTAGCCGCGAGCACAGATACGCAGTATTTT.

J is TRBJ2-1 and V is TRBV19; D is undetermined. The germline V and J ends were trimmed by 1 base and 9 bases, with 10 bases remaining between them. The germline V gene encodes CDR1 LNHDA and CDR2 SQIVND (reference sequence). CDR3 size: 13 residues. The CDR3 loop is CASSIVGPGEQFF. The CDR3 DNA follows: TGTGCCAGTAGTATAGTTGGCCCAGGTGAGCAGTTCTTC.

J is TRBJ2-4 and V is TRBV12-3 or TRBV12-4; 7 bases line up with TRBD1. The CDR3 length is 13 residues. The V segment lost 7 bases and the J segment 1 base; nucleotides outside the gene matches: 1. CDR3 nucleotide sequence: TGTGCCAGCACGGGACAGGCCAAAAACATTCAGTACTTC. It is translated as CASTGQAKNIQYF.

The CDR3 region is CASSRTGNSPLHF. In DNA form, the CDR3 reads TGTGCCAGCAGCCGGACAGGGAATTCACCCCTCCACTTT. The rearrangement links TRBV28 to TRBJ1-6; 8 bases line up with TRBD1. This CDR3 spans 13 amino acids. Germline V gene sequence: CDR1 MDHEN, CDR2 SYDVKM. V gave up 6 bases and J gave up 7 bases; unmatched junction bases: 2.

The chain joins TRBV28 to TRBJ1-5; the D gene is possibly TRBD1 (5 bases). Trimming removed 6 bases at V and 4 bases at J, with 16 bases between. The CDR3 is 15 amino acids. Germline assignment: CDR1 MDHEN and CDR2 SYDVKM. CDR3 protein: CASSPGTPKNQPQHF. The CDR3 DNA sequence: TGTGCCAGCAGCCCCGGGACTCCGAAGAATCAGCCCCAGCATTTT. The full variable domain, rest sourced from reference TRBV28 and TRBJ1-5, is DVKVTQSSRYLVKRTGEKVFLECVQDMDHENMFWYRQDPGLGLRLIYFSYDVKMKEKGDIPEGYSVSREKKERFSLILESASTNQTSMYLCASSPGTPKNQPQHFGDGTRLSIL.

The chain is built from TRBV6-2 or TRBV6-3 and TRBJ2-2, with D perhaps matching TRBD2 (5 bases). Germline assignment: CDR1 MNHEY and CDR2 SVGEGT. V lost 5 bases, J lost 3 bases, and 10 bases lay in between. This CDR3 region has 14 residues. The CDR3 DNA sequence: TGTGCCAGCAGTCCCGTCGGGGACACCGGGGAGCTGTTTTTT. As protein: CASSPVGDTGELFF.

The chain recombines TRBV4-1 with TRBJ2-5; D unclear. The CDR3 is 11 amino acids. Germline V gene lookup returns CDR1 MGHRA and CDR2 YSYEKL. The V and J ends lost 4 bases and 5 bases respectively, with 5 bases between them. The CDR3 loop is CASSLGETQYF. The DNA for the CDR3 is TGCGCCAGCAGCCTTGGCGAGACCCAGTACTTC.

The DNA of the CDR3 is TGTGCCAGCAGTGAGACACGGTTAGCGGGTCAGCCCCAGCATTTT. Amino acid sequence: CASSETRLAGQPQHF. This chain uses TRBV6-1 with TRBJ1-5; D uncertain. Trimming pared 3 bases from V and 6 bases from J, leaving 15 bases between. CDR1 is MNHNS and CDR2 is SASEGT in the germline V gene. The CDR3 totals 15 residues.

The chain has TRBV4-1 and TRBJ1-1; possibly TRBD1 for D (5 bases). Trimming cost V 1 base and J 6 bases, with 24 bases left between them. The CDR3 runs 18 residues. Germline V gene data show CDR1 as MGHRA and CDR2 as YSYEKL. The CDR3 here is CASSQGFWGRKANAEAFF. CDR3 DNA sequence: TGCGCCAGCAGCCAAGGCTTTTGGGGGAGGAAGGCTAACGCTGAAGCTTTCTTT.

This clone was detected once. CDR3 bases: TGTGCCAGCAGTCCCGGACAGGTTGAGCATTTT. The encoded protein is CASSPGQVEHF. This chain joins TRBV28 and TRBJ1-5, with 7 nucleotides matching TRBD1. J gave up 14 bases and V 5 bases, and 6 bases lay outside the gene matches. CDR1 and CDR2 (germline): MDHEN, SYDVKM. The CDR3 has 11 amino acids.

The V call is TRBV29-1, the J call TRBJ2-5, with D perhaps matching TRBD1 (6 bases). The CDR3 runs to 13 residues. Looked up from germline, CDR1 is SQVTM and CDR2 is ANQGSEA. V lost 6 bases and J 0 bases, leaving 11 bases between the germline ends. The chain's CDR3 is CSVSGQNQETQYF. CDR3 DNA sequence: TGCAGCGTGTCCGGACAGAACCAAGAGACCCAGTACTTC. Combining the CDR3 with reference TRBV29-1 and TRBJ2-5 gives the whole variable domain SAVISQKPSRDICQRGTSLTIQCQVDSQVTMMFWYRQQPGQSLTLIATANQGSEATYESGFVIDKFPISRPNLTFSTLTVSNMSPEDSSIYLCSVSGQNQETQYFGPGTRLLVL.

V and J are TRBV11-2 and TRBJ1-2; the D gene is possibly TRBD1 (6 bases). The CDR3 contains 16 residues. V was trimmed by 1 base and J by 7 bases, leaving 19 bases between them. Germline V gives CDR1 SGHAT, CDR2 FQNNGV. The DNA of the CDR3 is TGTGCCAGCAGCTTAGGGCAGGGGACCCTTTCTAGTGGCTACACCTTC. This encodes CASSLGQGTLSSGYTF.

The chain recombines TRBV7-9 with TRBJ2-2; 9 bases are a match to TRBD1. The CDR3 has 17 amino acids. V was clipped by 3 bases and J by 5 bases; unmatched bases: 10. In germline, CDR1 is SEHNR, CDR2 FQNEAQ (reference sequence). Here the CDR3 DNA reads TGTGCCAGCAGCTTCGTTTGGGACAGGGAAGATACCGGGGAGCTGTTTTTT. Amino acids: CASSFVWDREDTGELFF.

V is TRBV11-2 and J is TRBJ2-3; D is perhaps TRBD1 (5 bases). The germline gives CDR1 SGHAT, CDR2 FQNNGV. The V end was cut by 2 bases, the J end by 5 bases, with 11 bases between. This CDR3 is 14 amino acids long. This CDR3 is CASSLNWQGDTQYF. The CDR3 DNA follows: TGTGCCAGCAGCTTAAACTGGCAGGGAGATACGCAGTATTTT.

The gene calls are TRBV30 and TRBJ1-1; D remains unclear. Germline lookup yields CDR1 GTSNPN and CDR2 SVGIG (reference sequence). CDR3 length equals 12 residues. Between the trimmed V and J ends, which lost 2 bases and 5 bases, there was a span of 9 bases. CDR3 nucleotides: TGTGCCTGGAGTAGGATCGGGACTGAAGCTTTCTTT. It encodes CAWSRIGTEAFF.

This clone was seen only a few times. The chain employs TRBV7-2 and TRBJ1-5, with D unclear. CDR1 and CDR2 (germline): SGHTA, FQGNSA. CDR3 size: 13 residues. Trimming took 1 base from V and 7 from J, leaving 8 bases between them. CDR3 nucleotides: TGTGCCAGCAGCTTAGAACCCGGACAGCCCCAGCATTTT. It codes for CASSLEPGQPQHF.

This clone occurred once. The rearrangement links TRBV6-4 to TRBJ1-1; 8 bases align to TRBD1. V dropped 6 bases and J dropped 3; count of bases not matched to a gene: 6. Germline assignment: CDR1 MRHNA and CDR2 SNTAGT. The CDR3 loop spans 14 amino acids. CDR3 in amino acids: CASSRQGTDTEAFF. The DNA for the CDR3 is TGTGCCAGCAGCCGACAGGGGACGGACACTGAAGCTTTCTTT.

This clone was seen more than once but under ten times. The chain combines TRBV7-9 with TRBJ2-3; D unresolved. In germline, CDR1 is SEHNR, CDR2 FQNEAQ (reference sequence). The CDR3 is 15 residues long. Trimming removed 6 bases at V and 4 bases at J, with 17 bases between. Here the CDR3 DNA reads TGTGCCAGCAGGACGCAGCCAGAGTCTGCAGATACGCAGTATTTT. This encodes CASRTQPESADTQYF.

CDR3 residues: CASSTRQGTGGYTF. The DNA of the CDR3 is TGTGCCAGTAGTACTCGACAGGGGACAGGAGGCTACACCTTC. This chain uses TRBV19 with TRBJ1-2; 8 nucleotides match TRBD1. Trimming at V came to 4 bases and at J to 8 bases, leaving 9 bases not matched to a gene. Germline CDR1 reads LNHDA; CDR2 reads SQIVND (reference sequence). The CDR3 has 14 residues.

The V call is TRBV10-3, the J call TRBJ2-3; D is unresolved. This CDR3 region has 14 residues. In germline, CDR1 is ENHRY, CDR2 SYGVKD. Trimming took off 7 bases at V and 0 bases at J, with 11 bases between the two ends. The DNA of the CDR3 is TGTGCCATCAAAGTGGCACCGAGCACAGATACGCAGTATTTT. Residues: CAIKVAPSTDTQYF.

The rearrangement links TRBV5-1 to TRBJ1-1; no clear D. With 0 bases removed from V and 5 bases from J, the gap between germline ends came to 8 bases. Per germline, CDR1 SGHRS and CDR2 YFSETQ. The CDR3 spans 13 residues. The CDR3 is CASSLELFTEAFF. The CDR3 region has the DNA TGCGCCAGCAGCTTGGAGCTTTTTACTGAAGCTTTCTTT.

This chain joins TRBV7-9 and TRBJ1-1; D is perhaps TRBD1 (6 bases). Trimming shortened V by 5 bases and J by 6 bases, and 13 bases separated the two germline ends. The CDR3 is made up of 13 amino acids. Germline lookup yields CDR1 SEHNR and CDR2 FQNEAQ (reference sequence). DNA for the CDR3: TGTGCCAGCAGCGCAGGGGTTTTGGCTGAAGCTTTCTTT. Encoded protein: CASSAGVLAEAFF.

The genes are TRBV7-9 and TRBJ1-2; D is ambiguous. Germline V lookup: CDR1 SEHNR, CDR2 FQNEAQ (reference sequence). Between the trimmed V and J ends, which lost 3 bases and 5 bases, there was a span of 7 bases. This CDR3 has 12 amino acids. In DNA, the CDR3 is TGTGCCAGCAGCTTGTCCCCATATGGCTACACCTTC. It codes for CASSLSPYGYTF.

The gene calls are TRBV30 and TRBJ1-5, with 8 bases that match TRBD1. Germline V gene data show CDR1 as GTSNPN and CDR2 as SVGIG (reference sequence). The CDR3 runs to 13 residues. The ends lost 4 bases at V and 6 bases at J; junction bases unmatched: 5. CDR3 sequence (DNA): TGTGCCTGGAATGGACAGGGAGGTCAGCCCCAGCATTTT. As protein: CAWNGQGGQPQHF. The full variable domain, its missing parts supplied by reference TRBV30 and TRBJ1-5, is SQTIHQWPATLVQPVGSPLSLECTVEGTSNPNLYWYRQAAGRGLQLLFYSVGIGQISSEVPQNLSASRPQDRQFILSSKKLLLSDSGFYLCAWNGQGGQPQHFGDGTRLSIL.